This T cell receptor beta chain came from a study of T cell repertoires in cytomegalovirus infection (dated by TCRdb to between 2018 and 2021). Regarding the research as a whole: Donor HLA type was relevant to the analysis, as public TCR beta signatures indicated carriage of CMV infection together with the matching HLA type. The investigation overall reported the following: The ex vivo response was dominated by HLA-C-restricted CMV-specific TCR beta clonotypes, and the single most frequent clonotype in two of eight donors was supplied by these HLA-C-restricted clonotypes. Carriers of CMV infection plus the relevant HLA type were discriminated by the cumulative frequency of public TCR beta family members in the study cohort and in an independent 352-donor cohort.

A remark on this clonotype: Its specific antigen is unknown. Per-nucleotide qualities are absent, and no much larger clonotype sits a single base away.

The sequencer listed for this sample is Illumina HiSeq 1500. TCRdb reprocessed the public reads (quality trimming at Q25 with fastp, clone calling with MiXCR) and kept in-frame beta chains. Entries are consolidated by CDR3 protein sequence, retaining the most common genes and DNA. The sample contains roughly 45,000 distinct CDR3 sequences, approximately 22% of them found a single time. The ten top clones hold about a fifth of the sample. The germline V gene provides CDR1 SQVTM and CDR2 ANQGSEA. Cut back by 1 base and 6 bases, the V and J ends lie 14 bases apart. Spanning cysteine to phenylalanine, the CDR3 consists of 14 amino acids. Of all the DNA, just the CDR3 is kept, 42 bases in frame from base 1.

Specimen: PBMCs, sequenced either directly or after in vitro stimulation (not recorded which). The sequence links TRBV29-1 to TRBJ2-3; the D gene is unclear. The TCR sequence derives from a human donor in good health (CMV status not recorded). Some clones in this sample may be carry-over from other donors' samples. DNA sequence: TGCAGCGTTGAAGTTCCGGGCCTTAAGGATACGCAGTATTTT. Its amino acids are CSVEVPGLKDTQYF.